A selection of T cell receptor beta chains follows, all from one sample in a study of radiation and T cells in renal cell carcinoma. Assay: immunoSEQ multiplex PCR; the TCRdb copy retains only in-frame clones and omits some. The table has more than 95,000 clones, around 80% seen once. Source: blood, taken from a patient whose treatment included radiotherapy and nephrectomy. The receptors here all came from a man aged 45-65 years with renal cell carcinoma. The CDR3 runs from the conserved cysteine through the conserved F or W. A D gene is named only where the DNA matches it firmly. For some rows the clone size is stated as once, few or many, or as a class when expanded; others skip it.

clone_size	d_call	v_call	j_call	cdr3_aa	cdr3_nt
NA	NA	TRBV6-1	TRBJ2-7	CASSEFYEQYF	TGTGCCAGCAGCGAATTCTACGAGCAGTACTTC
NA	TRBD1	TRBV19	TRBJ1-2	CASKLDRVVRGYTF	TGTGCCAGTAAATTGGACAGGGTGGTTCGTGGCTACACCTTC
NA	NA	TRBV5-1	TRBJ2-5	CASSLLSQETQYF	TGCGCCAGCAGCTTGTTATCACAAGAGACCCAGTACTTC
once	NA	TRBV4-3	TRBJ1-6	CASSQDRGVVGAPLHF	TGCGCCAGCAGCCAAGATAGGGGGGTGGTTGGGGCACCCCTCCACTTT
NA	NA	TRBV11-2	TRBJ1-5	CASSSLNTDQPQHF	TGTGCCAGCAGCTCCCTAAACACCGATCAGCCCCAGCATTTT
NA	NA	TRBV18	TRBJ1-6	CASSPPSGNSPLHF	TGTGCCAGCTCACCACCGTCAGGGAATTCACCCCTCCACTTT
NA	NA	TRBV27	TRBJ2-7	CASGPLAPGTEQYF	TGTGCCAGCGGTCCCCTCGCCCCGGGTACCGAGCAGTACTTC
few	TRBD1	TRBV9	TRBJ1-3	CASSEGTGISGNTIYF	TGTGCCAGCAGCGAGGGGACAGGGATATCTGGAAACACCATATATTTT
NA	TRBD1	TRBV30	TRBJ1-4	CAWSRQGINEKLFF	TGTGCCTGGAGCCGACAGGGGATTAATGAAAAACTGTTTTTT
NA	TRBD2	TRBV10-3	TRBJ2-1	CAISAGTSGGSAPEQFF	TGTGCCATCAGTGCAGGGACTAGCGGGGGGTCCGCCCCCGAGCAGTTCTTC
few	NA	TRBV6-5	TRBJ2-7	CASRSPTGLSIVQYF	TGTGCCAGCAGATCTCCGACTGGCCTTTCAATCGTGCAGTACTTC
NA	NA	TRBV11-1	TRBJ1-2	CASSQDRNYGYTF	TGTGCCAGCAGTCAAGACAGAAACTATGGCTACACCTTC
many	NA	TRBV6-5	TRBJ1-2	CAAGSLGYGYTF	TGTGCCGCCGGCTCACTTGGCTATGGCTACACCTTC
NA	TRBD1	TRBV6-1	TRBJ2-7	CASSEGGGIPYEQYF	TGTGCCAGCAGTGAAGGAGGGGGCATCCCCTACGAGCAGTACTTC
once	TRBD2	TRBV5-1	TRBJ2-5	CASSLGLAGGLGETQYF	TGCGCCAGCAGCTTGGGACTAGCGGGAGGTCTAGGGGAGACCCAGTACTTC
NA	NA	TRBV5-6	TRBJ1-4	CASSLLRGSNEKLFF	TGTGCCAGCAGCTTGCTGAGGGGAAGTAATGAAAAACTGTTTTTT
NA	NA	TRBV19	TRBJ1-5	CASSRPGLLYSNQPQHF	TGTGCCAGTAGTCGCCCCGGACTCCTGTATAGCAATCAGCCCCAGCATTTT
NA	TRBD1	TRBV4-2	TRBJ2-4	CASSQTPRGRLGNIQYF	TGTGCCAGCAGCCAGACTCCCAGGGGGCGGCTTGGAAACATTCAGTACTTC
once	NA	TRBV7-9	TRBJ2-1	CASSSAGSPSRNEQFF	TGTGCCAGCAGCTCAGCCGGGAGCCCAAGTAGGAATGAGCAGTTCTTC
once	NA	TRBV5-1	TRBJ2-5	CASSLIGGAAGETQYF	TGCGCCAGCAGCTTGATAGGAGGGGCCGCGGGGGAGACCCAGTACTTC
once	NA	TRBV5-1	TRBJ2-3	CASSYTGHHTDTQYF	TGCGCCAGCAGCTATACGGGACACCACACAGATACGCAGTATTTT
once	TRBD1	TRBV6-6	TRBJ2-5	CASSYDRGSQETQYF	TGTGCCAGCAGTTACGACAGGGGATCGCAAGAGACCCAGTACTTC
NA	TRBD1	TRBV6-1	TRBJ2-7	CASRDRGYEQYF	TGTGCCAGCAGGGACAGGGGCTACGAGCAGTACTTC
NA	TRBD1	TRBV10-3	TRBJ2-7	CAIRAAGGSESYEQYF	TGTGCCATCAGAGCAGCAGGGGGCTCGGAATCCTACGAGCAGTACTTC
NA	NA	TRBV9	TRBJ2-1	CASSARELNNEQFF	TGTGCCAGCAGCGCCCGGGAATTAAACAATGAGCAGTTCTTC
NA	NA	TRBV27	TRBJ2-2	CASSSANTGELFF	TGTGCCAGCAGTTCAGCCAACACCGGGGAGCTGTTTTTT
NA	TRBD2	TRBV4-1	TRBJ2-3	CASRTSGTDTQYF	TGCGCCAGCAGGACTAGCGGCACAGATACGCAGTATTTT
NA	NA	TRBV13	TRBJ1-1	CASSLGTAAFF	TGTGCCAGCAGCTTAGGCACCGCCGCTTTCTTT
NA	TRBD1	TRBV19	TRBJ2-1	CASSPRTGRGYNEQFF	TGTGCCAGTAGTCCCCGGACAGGGAGAGGGTACAATGAGCAGTTCTTC
once	NA	TRBV4-1	TRBJ2-1	CASSHPLARNEQFF	TGCGCCAGCAGCCATCCACTAGCACGCAATGAGCAGTTCTTC
NA	TRBD1	TRBV6-1	TRBJ1-5	CASSVLQGAIDPQHF	TGTGCCAGCAGTGTCCTACAGGGGGCAATAGATCCCCAGCATTTT
NA	TRBD2	TRBV5-4	TRBJ2-3	CASSGGLAGVTDTQYF	TGTGCCAGCAGCGGAGGACTAGCGGGAGTGACAGATACGCAGTATTTT
NA	TRBD1	TRBV7-2	TRBJ2-7	CASSSRQGGFEQYF	TGTGCCAGCAGCTCGAGACAGGGGGGGTTTGAGCAGTACTTC
few	NA	TRBV7-9	TRBJ2-2	CASTNSGTNTGELFF	TGTGCCAGCACCAATAGCGGCACGAACACCGGGGAGCTGTTTTTT
NA	TRBD2	TRBV11-3	TRBJ2-2	CASSSSGTVTGELFF	TGTGCCAGCAGCTCAAGCGGGACCGTCACCGGGGAGCTGTTTTTT
NA	NA	TRBV7-7	TRBJ2-5	CASSPGFLGETQYF	TGTGCTAGCAGCCCAGGGTTTTTAGGAGAGACCCAGTACTTC
NA	NA	TRBV5-5	TRBJ1-1	CASSLGTVYTEAFF	TGTGCCAGCAGCTTAGGGACGGTTTACACTGAAGCTTTCTTT
NA	NA	TRBV12-5	TRBJ2-2	CASGSSFTGNTGELFF	TGTGCTAGTGGTTCATCCTTTACAGGGAACACCGGGGAGCTGTTTTTT
NA	TRBD1	TRBV5-6	TRBJ2-7	CASSVPDRGLGEQYF	TGTGCCAGCAGCGTCCCGGACAGGGGGCTAGGTGAGCAGTACTTC
NA	NA	TRBV13	TRBJ2-5	CASRERAGRQETQYF	TGTGCCAGCCGGGAGAGGGCCGGACGCCAAGAGACCCAGTACTTC
NA	TRBD2	TRBV2	TRBJ2-3	CATGGTSGSTDTQYF	TGTGCCACCGGTGGGACTAGCGGGAGCACAGATACGCAGTATTTT
once	TRBD1	TRBV5-1	TRBJ1-1	CASSLEVTGTEAFF	TGCGCCAGCAGCTTGGAGGTGACAGGGACTGAAGCTTTCTTT
few	TRBD1	TRBV27	TRBJ1-1	CASSPRTGNTEAFF	TGTGCCAGCAGTCCAAGGACAGGGAACACTGAAGCTTTCTTT
NA	NA	TRBV30	TRBJ1-4	CAWRGAPNEKLFF	TGTGCCTGGAGGGGGGCACCTAATGAAAAACTGTTTTTT
few	TRBD2	TRBV28	TRBJ2-5	CASSPTSGSETQYF	TGTGCCAGCAGCCCGACTAGCGGGAGTGAGACCCAGTACTTC
once	NA	TRBV6-5	TRBJ1-5	CASSHIRDKDQPQHF	TGTGCCAGCAGTCACATCCGGGACAAGGATCAGCCCCAGCATTTT
once	NA	TRBV27	TRBJ2-5	CASSSPGEDGQETQYF	TGTGCCAGCAGTTCTCCTGGGGAGGATGGCCAAGAGACCCAGTACTTC
NA	NA	TRBV4-3	TRBJ1-4	CASSQASTPEKLFF	TGCGCCAGCAGCCAAGCTTCCACTCCTGAAAAACTGTTTTTT
NA	TRBD1	TRBV9	TRBJ1-6	CASSAHGQGNNSPLHF	TGTGCCAGCAGCGCTCACGGACAGGGTAATAATTCACCCCTCCACTTT
few	NA	TRBV2	TRBJ2-1	CASSTASSTEQFF	TGTGCCAGCAGTACGGCTAGCAGCACTGAGCAGTTCTTC
NA	NA	TRBV11-2	TRBJ1-6	CASRTIGGYNSPLHF	TGTGCCAGCAGAACAATTGGGGGGTATAATTCACCCCTCCACTTT
NA	NA	TRBV4-3	TRBJ1-1	CASSQFLNTEAFF	TGCGCCAGCAGCCAGTTTCTGAACACTGAAGCTTTCTTT
NA	NA	TRBV14	TRBJ1-2	CASSQKRGRIRNYGYTF	TGTGCCAGCAGCCAAAAAAGGGGACGGATTAGAAACTATGGCTACACCTTC